This record covers a single TCR beta chain. What it recognizes is unknown. This record comes from a study of CD8 T cells in Susac syndrome. Findings of the study overall: The study recognized that the number of individuals in its TCR sequencing and HLA analysis was relatively small.

RNA, at roughly 0.45 to 1 ug, was reverse transcribed with random hexamers. The CDR3 of TCR beta was amplified by immunoSEQ multiplex PCR across 54 Vbeta and 13 Jbeta. From the immunoSEQ multiplex PCR reads, TCRdb called clonotypes with MiXCR, one entry per CDR3 protein. Among 80,000 to 90,000 distinct CDR3 sequences listed, approximately 92% were seen once. This sequence originates from a human donor in good health. Sequencing was done on a sample of CD8+ T cells from PBMCs.

CDR3 in DNA: TGTGCCAGCAGCTTAGGCCAACCGGAGACCCAGTACTTC. The encoded protein is CASSLGQPETQYF. The chain couples TRBV13 to TRBJ2-5; D remains unclear. The CDR3 covers 13 residues. V lost 0 bases and J 5 bases, leaving 7 bases between the germline ends. Per the germline V gene, CDR1 is PRHDT and CDR2 is FYEKMQ (reference sequence).